One sample yielded the 27 T cell receptor beta chains listed below, sequenced in a study of blood T cell repertoires in COVID-19. The assay was immunoSEQ multiplex PCR, and TCRdb's table has in-frame clones only and misses some. The table shows roughly 250,000 clones, with 75% to 90% occurring only once. The sequenced sample was PBMCs or T cells enriched from blood (not recorded which). These receptors were taken from a middle-aged woman who had been exposed to COVID-19.

Points on this clone: Sequence at one end of the junction differs from germline and may be a read error. The chain has TRBV5-1 and TRBJ2-6; unclear D gene. Per germline, CDR1 SGHRS and CDR2 YFSETQ. The CDR3 spans 15 residues. The CDR3 nucleotides are TGTGCCAGCAGCTTACAAACCTCTGGGGCCAACGTCCTGACTTTC. This codes for CASSLQTSGANVLTF.

J is TRBJ2-1 and V is TRBV5-4; 8 nucleotides match TRBD2. Per germline, CDR1 SGHNT and CDR2 YYREEE (reference sequence). The CDR3 sequence is 16 residues long. With 3 bases clipped from V and 4 bases from J, the junction kept 9 bases outside the gene matches. The CDR3 nucleotides read TGTGCCAGCAGCTCCCGTACAGCGGGGGCTTACAATGAGCAGTTCTTC. Translated: CASSSRTAGAYNEQFF.

This clone was counted only a few times. The V and J genes are TRBV5-4 and TRBJ2-2; 9 bases are a match to TRBD2. J was trimmed by 5 bases and V by 1 base; bases with no gene match: 15. Germline CDR1 reads SGHNT; CDR2 reads YYREEE (reference sequence). This CDR3 spans 19 amino acids. This chain's CDR3 is CASSLNRDSGGGYTGELFF. In DNA, the CDR3 is TGTGCCAGCAGCTTGAATCGGGATAGCGGGGGAGGATATACCGGGGAGCTGTTTTTT. The full variable domain, its missing parts supplied by reference TRBV5-4 and TRBJ2-2, is ETGVTQSPTHLIKTRGQQVTLRCSSQSGHNTVSWYQQALGQGPQFIFQYYREEENGRGNFPPRFSGLQFPNYSSELNVNALELDDSALYLCASSLNRDSGGGYTGELFFGEGSRLTVL.

The chain is built from TRBV18 and TRBJ1-1; maybe TRBD1 (5 bases). The CDR3 runs 13 residues. Germline lookup yields CDR1 KGHSH and CDR2 LQKENI. The V end lost 3 bases, the J end lost 5 bases, and 10 bases lay between the germline ends. The CDR3 DNA is TGTGCCAGCTCACCGGGGGAGGGGACTGAAGCTTTCTTT. Protein sequence: CASSPGEGTEAFF.

CDR3 bases: TGTGCCAGCTCACTAGCCGGGACACCGAACACTGAAGCTTTCTTT. Amino acids: CASSLAGTPNTEAFF. The V gene is TRBV18, the J gene TRBJ1-1, with D possibly being TRBD1 (6 bases). V lost 4 bases to trimming and J lost 1 base, with 13 bases between them. The germline V gene has CDR1 KGHSH and CDR2 LQKENI. This CDR3 has 15 residues. The whole variable domain, remainder taken from reference TRBV18 and TRBJ1-1, is NAGVMQNPRHLVRRRGQEARLRCSPMKGHSHVYWYRQLPEEGLKFMVYLQKENIIDESGMPKERFSAEFPKEGPSILRIQQVVRGDSAAYFCASSLAGTPNTEAFFGQGTRLTVV.

The table lists this clone with a count of one. V is TRBV9 and J is TRBJ2-3; 7 bases agree with TRBD1. The CDR3 loop spans 16 amino acids. The V segment lost 3 bases and the J segment 3 bases; nucleotides outside the gene matches: 10. From germline, CDR1 is SGDLS and CDR2 YYNGEE. CDR3 loop: CASSARQGPVTDTQYF. For the CDR3, the DNA is TGTGCCAGCAGCGCCAGACAGGGTCCGGTGACAGATACGCAGTATTTT.

This clone was observed a handful of times. This sequence joins TRBV18 and TRBJ2-1; D gene uncertain. V gave up 3 bases and J gave up 5 bases, with 8 bases separating them. The CDR3 covers 13 residues. In germline, CDR1 is KGHSH, CDR2 LQKENI. CDR3 region: CASSPYVDNEQFF. DNA of the CDR3: TGTGCCAGCTCACCCTACGTGGACAATGAGCAGTTCTTC.

The chain has TRBV9 and TRBJ1-4; TRBD1 might be the D (5 bases). Trimming pared 4 bases from V and 10 bases from J, leaving 14 bases between. This CDR3 comprises 13 residues. The V gene's germline CDR1 is SGDLS and CDR2 YYNGEE. CDR3 nucleotide sequence: TGTGCCAGCAGCCCCGCAGGGATCGGAAAACTGTTTTTT. It codes for CASSPAGIGKLFF.

On this clone itself: A junction boundary mismatches the germline segment, possibly from a read error. V usage is TRBV5-1 and J usage is TRBJ1-5; no reliable D call. Germline assignment: CDR1 SGHRS and CDR2 YFSETQ. The CDR3 has 14 amino acids. This chain's CDR3 is CASSVDGLNQPQHF. The CDR3 DNA is TGTGCCAGCAGCGTGGACGGACTCAATCAGCCCCAGCATTTT.

This chain joins TRBV4-3 and TRBJ1-5; no reliable D call. CDR1 LGHNA and CDR2 YSLEER come from the germline V gene. V lost 0 bases, J lost 7 bases, and 7 bases lay in between. There are 13 residues in the CDR3. The DNA for the CDR3 is TGCGCCAGCAGCCAAGAAAGGAGCCAGCCCCAGCATTTT. It codes for CASSQERSQPQHF.

Only one count was recorded for this clone. The chain carries TRBV5-8 and TRBJ2-1, with a tentative D call TRBD1 (5 bases). CDR1 and CDR2 (germline): SGHTS, YDEGEE. CDR3 size: 14 residues. With 6 bases removed from V and 0 bases from J, the gap between germline ends came to 10 bases. CDR3 DNA sequence: TGTGCCAGCACCCTGACAGTCTCCTACAATGAGCAGTTCTTC. This sequence encodes CASTLTVSYNEQFF.

This clone was seen once. The chain combines TRBV7-6 with TRBJ2-3, with a weak D call TRBD2 (5 bases). The V end was cut by 6 bases, the J end by 3 bases, with 10 bases between. This CDR3 contains 13 residues. Per the germline V gene, CDR1 is SGHVS and CDR2 is FNYEAQ. Written as DNA, the CDR3 is TGTGCCAGCAGGCCTGGAGGAACAGATACGCAGTATTTT. Translation: CASRPGGTDTQYF.

V gene TRBV6-5 combines with J gene TRBJ1-4; 8 nucleotides align to TRBD1. Losses at the gene ends were 6 bases for V and 11 bases for J; bases not matched to a gene: 8. Germline V lookup: CDR1 MNHEY, CDR2 SVGAGI. The CDR3 totals 13 residues. CDR3 nucleotide sequence: TGTGCCAGCAGCCTCCGGGACAGGAGCAAACTGTTTTTT. It encodes CASSLRDRSKLFF.

This clone was seen once. CDR3 bases: TGTGCCTGGAGTGTAGAATTGTCCAGGGGGCCTTCCCACCGATCCTACAATGAGCAGTTCTTC. Translated, it gives CAWSVELSRGPSHRSYNEQFF. The gene calls are TRBV30 and TRBJ2-1; 8 bases align to TRBD1. CDR3 size: 21 residues. V dropped 0 bases and J dropped 1; count of bases not matched to a gene: 20. Germline V gene lookup returns CDR1 GTSNPN and CDR2 SVGIG (reference sequence).

This clone appeared a single time. The genes are TRBV18 and TRBJ1-2; a possible D gene is TRBD1 (5 bases). The germline V gene has CDR1 KGHSH and CDR2 LQKENI. Deletions cut 6 bases from V and 0 bases from J, with 11 bases between. CDR3 size: 14 residues. The CDR3 DNA reads TGTGCCAGCTCTATGCAGACAGCTAACTATGGCTACACCTTC. Translation: CASSMQTANYGYTF.

The chain recombines TRBV6-2 or TRBV6-3 with TRBJ2-3; 7 nucleotides align to TRBD2. Germline CDR1 is MNHEY and CDR2 is SVGEGT. This CDR3 spans 15 amino acids. Trimming took 4 bases from V and 3 from J; bases not matched to a gene: 7. The CDR3 loop is CASSSAGSGTDTQYF. The CDR3 DNA sequence: TGTGCCAGCAGTTCCGCTGGTAGCGGGACAGATACGCAGTATTTT.

Comments on this clone: The germline gene is not matched at one end of the junction; a read error may be the cause. The genes are TRBV11-3 and TRBJ2-7; 9 positions agree with TRBD2. There are 14 residues in the CDR3. Germline CDR1 reads SGHNT; CDR2 reads YENEEA. For the CDR3, the DNA is TGTGCCAGCAGCTTAGATCTAAATGGGACTAGCCCGCACTTC. Amino acid sequence: CASSLDLNGTSPHF. Looking up the rest from reference TRBV11-3 and TRBJ2-7 gives the full variable domain: EAGVVQSPRYKIIEKKQPVAFWCNPISGHNTLYWYLQNLGQGPELLIRYENEEAVDDSQLPKDRFSAERLKGVDSTLKIQPAELGDSAVYLCASSLDLNGTSPHFGPGTRLTVT.

The chain couples TRBV6-5 to TRBJ1-5; 7 bases fit TRBD1. This CDR3 is 14 amino acids long. Germline CDR1 reads MNHEY; CDR2 reads SVGAGI. Trimming removed 7 bases from V and 9 bases from J; junction bases left unmatched: 12. CDR3 loop: CASKEGAGNWPQHF. The CDR3 region has the DNA TGTGCCAGCAAAGAGGGGGCAGGGAATTGGCCCCAGCATTTT.

The genes are TRBV4-1 and TRBJ1-2; possible D gene TRBD1, 5 bases. The CDR3 has 15 residues. V dropped 0 bases and J dropped 2 bases, with 10 bases sitting between them. The V gene's germline CDR1 is MGHRA and CDR2 YSYEKL. The CDR3 spells CASSQDGAGNYGYTF. CDR3 sequence (DNA): TGCGCCAGCAGCCAAGATGGGGCAGGGAACTATGGCTACACCTTC.

The chain links TRBV6-1 to TRBJ1-4; TRBD1 might be the D (6 bases). CDR3 length equals 16 residues. Trimming took 2 bases from V and 5 from J, leaving 15 bases between them. In germline, CDR1 is MNHNS, CDR2 SASEGT. CDR3 sequence reads: CASSERRGGSNEKLFF. The CDR3 DNA sequence: TGTGCCAGCAGTGAACGAAGAGGGGGATCAAATGAAAAACTGTTTTTT.

The V gene is TRBV14, the J gene TRBJ1-2, with 9 bases fitting TRBD1. Germline values: CDR1 SGHDN, CDR2 FVKESK. The CDR3 loop spans 16 amino acids. Trimming at V came to 4 bases and at J to 4 bases, leaving 10 bases not matched to a gene. DNA of the CDR3: TGTGCCAGCAGCCGACGGACAGGGGAAGTAAGCTATGGCTACACCTTC. This translates into CASSRRTGEVSYGYTF.

This chain links TRBV18 with TRBJ1-4, with 7 bases matching TRBD1. The length of the CDR3 is 14 residues. CDR1 is KGHSH, CDR2 LQKENI, per germline. J lost 5 bases, V lost 3 bases, and 3 bases had no gene match. CDR3: CASSPGGQNEKLFF. The DNA of the CDR3 is TGTGCCAGCTCACCTGGGGGACAGAATGAAAAACTGTTTTTT.

This clone was observed once. The chain joins TRBV7-3 to TRBJ1-2, with D hard to call. The V gene's germline CDR1 is SGHTA and CDR2 FQGTGA. CDR3 length: 14 residues. V lost 5 bases and J 4 bases, leaving 14 bases between the germline ends. CDR3 residues: CASSLGPRGYGYTF. DNA for the CDR3: TGTGCCAGCAGCCTTGGGCCCCGGGGCTATGGCTACACCTTC.

The V call is TRBV30, the J call TRBJ1-1; possible D gene TRBD1, 5 bases. Trimming removed 4 bases from V and 1 base from J, with 10 bases in between. There are 13 residues in the CDR3. Germline V CDR1 and CDR2: GTSNPN, SVGIG (reference sequence). The CDR3 protein is CAWKQGRNTEAFF. CDR3 sequence (DNA): TGTGCCTGGAAGCAGGGAAGGAACACTGAAGCTTTCTTT.

This clone occurred a few times. The chain is built from TRBV19 and TRBJ1-3, with 8 bases fitting TRBD1. The germline V gene has CDR1 LNHDA and CDR2 SQIVND (reference sequence). The CDR3 spans 15 residues. V lost 10 bases, J lost 7 bases, and 15 bases stayed unmatched. Here the CDR3 DNA reads TGTGCCACCGGAGGGAGAACTTGGACAGGGAACACCATATATTTT. Residues: CATGGRTWTGNTIYF. Based on the CDR3 plus reference TRBV19 and TRBJ1-3, the full variable domain is DGGITQSPKYLFRKEGQNVTLSCEQNLNHDAMYWYRQDPGQGLRLIYYSQIVNDFQKGDIAEGYSVSREKKESFPLTVTSAQKNPTAFYLCATGGRTWTGNTIYFGEGSWLTVV.

The chain couples TRBV7-2 to TRBJ2-2; 7 bases fit TRBD1. Germline V gene data show CDR1 as SGHTA and CDR2 as FQGNSA. The CDR3 consists of 16 residues. V gave up 5 bases and J gave up 4 bases; unmatched junction bases: 10. CDR3 coding DNA: TGTGCCAGCAGCCTACGGGACAGAATCCTCACCGGGGAGCTGTTTTTT. Encoded protein: CASSLRDRILTGELFF.

This clone was picked up a small number of times. This rearrangement joins TRBV2 to TRBJ1-3; TRBD1 aligns across 8 bases. The CDR3 runs 17 residues. With V trimmed by 6 bases and J by 0 bases, 10 bases remained unmatched. Germline values: CDR1 SNHLY, CDR2 FYNNEI. CDR3 sequence: CASRAGTGLRSGNTIYF. As DNA, the CDR3 is TGTGCCAGCAGGGCCGGGACAGGTCTCCGCTCTGGAAACACCATATATTTT. Variable domain in full (rest from reference TRBV2 and TRBJ1-3): EPEVTQTPSHQVTQMGQEVILRCVPISNHLYFYWYRQILGQKVEFLVSFYNNEISEKSEIFDDQFSVERPDGSNFTLKIRSTKLEDSAMYFCASRAGTGLRSGNTIYFGEGSWLTVV.